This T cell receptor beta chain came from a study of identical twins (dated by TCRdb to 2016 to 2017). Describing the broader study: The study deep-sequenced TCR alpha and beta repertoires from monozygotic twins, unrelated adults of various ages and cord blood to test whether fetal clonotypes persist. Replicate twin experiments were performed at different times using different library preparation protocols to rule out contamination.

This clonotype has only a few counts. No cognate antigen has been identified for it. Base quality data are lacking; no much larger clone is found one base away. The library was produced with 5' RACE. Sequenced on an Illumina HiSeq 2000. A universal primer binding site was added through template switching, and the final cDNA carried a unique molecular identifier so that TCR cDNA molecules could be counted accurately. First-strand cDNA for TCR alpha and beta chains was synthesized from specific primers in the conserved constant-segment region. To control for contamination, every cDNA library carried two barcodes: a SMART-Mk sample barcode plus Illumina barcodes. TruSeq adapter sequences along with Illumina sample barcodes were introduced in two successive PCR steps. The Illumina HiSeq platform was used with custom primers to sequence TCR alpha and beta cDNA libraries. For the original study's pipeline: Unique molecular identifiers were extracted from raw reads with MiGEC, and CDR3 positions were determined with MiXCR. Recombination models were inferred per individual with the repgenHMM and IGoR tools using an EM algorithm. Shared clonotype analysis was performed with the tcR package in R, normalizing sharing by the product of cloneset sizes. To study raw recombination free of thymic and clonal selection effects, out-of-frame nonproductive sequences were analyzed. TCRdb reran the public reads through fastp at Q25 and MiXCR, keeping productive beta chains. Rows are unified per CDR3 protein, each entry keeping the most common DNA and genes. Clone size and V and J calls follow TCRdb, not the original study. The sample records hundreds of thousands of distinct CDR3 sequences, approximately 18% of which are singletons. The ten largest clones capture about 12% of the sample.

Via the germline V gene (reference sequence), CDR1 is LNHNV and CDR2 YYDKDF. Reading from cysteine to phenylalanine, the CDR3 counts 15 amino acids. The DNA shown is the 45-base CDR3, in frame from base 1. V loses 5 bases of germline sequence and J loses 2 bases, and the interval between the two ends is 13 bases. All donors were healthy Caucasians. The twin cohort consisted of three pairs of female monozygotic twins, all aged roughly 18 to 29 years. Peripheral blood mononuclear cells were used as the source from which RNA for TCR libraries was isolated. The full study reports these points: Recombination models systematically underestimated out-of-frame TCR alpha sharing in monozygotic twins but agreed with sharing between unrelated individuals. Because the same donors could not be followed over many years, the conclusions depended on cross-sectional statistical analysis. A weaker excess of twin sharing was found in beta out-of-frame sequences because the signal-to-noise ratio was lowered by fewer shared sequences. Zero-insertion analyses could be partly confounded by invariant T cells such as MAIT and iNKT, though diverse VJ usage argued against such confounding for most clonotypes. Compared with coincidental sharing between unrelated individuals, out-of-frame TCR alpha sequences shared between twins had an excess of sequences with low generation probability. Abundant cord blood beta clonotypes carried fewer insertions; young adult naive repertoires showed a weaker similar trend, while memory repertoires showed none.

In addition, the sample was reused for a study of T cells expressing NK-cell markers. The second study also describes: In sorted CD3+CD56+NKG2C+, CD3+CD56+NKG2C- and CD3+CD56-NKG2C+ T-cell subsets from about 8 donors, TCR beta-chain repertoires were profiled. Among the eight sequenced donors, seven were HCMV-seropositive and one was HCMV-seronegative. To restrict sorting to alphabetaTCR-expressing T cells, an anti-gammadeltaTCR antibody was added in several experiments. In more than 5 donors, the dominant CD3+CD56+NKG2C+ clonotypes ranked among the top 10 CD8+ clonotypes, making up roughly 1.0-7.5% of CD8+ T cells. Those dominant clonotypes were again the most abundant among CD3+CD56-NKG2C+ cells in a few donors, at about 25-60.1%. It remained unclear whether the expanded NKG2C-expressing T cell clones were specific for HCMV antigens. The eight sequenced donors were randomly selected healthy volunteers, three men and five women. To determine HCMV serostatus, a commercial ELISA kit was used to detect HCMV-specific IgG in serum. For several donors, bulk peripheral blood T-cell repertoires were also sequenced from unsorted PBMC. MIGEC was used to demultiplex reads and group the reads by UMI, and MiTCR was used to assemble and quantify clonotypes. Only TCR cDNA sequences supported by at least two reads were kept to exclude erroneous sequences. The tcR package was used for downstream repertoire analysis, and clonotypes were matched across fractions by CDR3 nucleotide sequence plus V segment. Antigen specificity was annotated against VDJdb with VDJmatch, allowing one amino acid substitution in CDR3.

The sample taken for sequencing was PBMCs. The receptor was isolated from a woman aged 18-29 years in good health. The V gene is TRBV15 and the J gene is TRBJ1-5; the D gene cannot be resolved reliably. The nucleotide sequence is TGTGCCACCAGCGAGTCGCTTGATGGCAATCAGCCCCAGCATTTT. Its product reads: CATSESLDGNQPQHF.